The present entry profiles one T cell receptor beta chain with its context. It was with 60 Vbeta and 13 Jbeta primers that the PCR ran. Method: immunoSEQ multiplex PCR; TCRdb's copy keeps in-frame clones and lacks some. This repertoire shows some 220,000 clones, around 84% found once; its top ten account for roughly 0.22%. This sample is part of a study of cytomegalovirus exposure and HLA in healthy donors. Germline trimming cut 5 bases from V and 5 bases from J; bases unmatched to any gene: 16. The CDR3 has 17 amino acids. The V gene's germline CDR1 is SGHRS and CDR2 YFSETQ. This receptor was identified in a girl aged 2-10 years in good health and CMV-seronegative. Sequencing used PBMCs. The genes are TRBV5-1 and TRBJ1-1; 9 positions match TRBD1. In DNA, the CDR3 is TGCGCCAGCAGGGATCGGACAGGGGAGTTTTTGGGAACTGAAGCTTTCTTT. It is translated as CASRDRTGEFLGTEAFF.